This TCR beta chain was documented in a study of blood T cell repertoires in COVID-19 (dated by TCRdb to the early 2020s). Study-wide context: The collaborator samples originated in the United States, Italy and Spain and spanned the acute and convalescent phases of COVID-19. The material from the prospective study consisted of cDNA or gDNA derived from T cells, B-cell-depleted T cells, or PBMCs. The repertoires were released in a freely available public database meant as a resource for research on the immune response to SARS-CoV-2. The samples were drawn from the first 160 participants of the ongoing ImmuneRACE study and from 1,254 subjects provided by 6 global collaborators. Where HLA class I and class II types were available, the types were taken from metadata supplied by the sample provider, not from assay-based typing. Sample metadata almost always included a de-identified subject ID, COVID-19 status, age in years and sex. The dataset comprised deeply sampled blood TCRbeta repertoires from subjects exposed to, actively infected with, or recovered from COVID-19. Study-level results and caveats: How much clinical and demographic metadata was included differed by source and by participant, and the metadata was provided uncurated.

The CDR1 and CDR2 encoded by the germline V gene (reference sequence) are LNHDA and SQIVND. The CDR3, from cysteine to phenylalanine, totals 13 residues. The DNA shown is the 39-base CDR3, in frame from base 1. Trimming at the junction amounts to 3 bases on V and 2 bases on J, and the germline ends lie 5 bases apart. Participants in the prospective study were aged about 18 to 95 years, lived in about two dozen United States geographic areas, and enrolled through a virtual design. To assign participants to cohorts, the prospective study relied on clinical history that participants themselves reported in a screening survey and a study questionnaire. For ImmuneRACE Cohort 3, a participant was defined as recovered based on two consecutive negative NP/OP PCR tests, clearance by a healthcare professional, or resolution of symptoms. Each participant in the prospective study had whole blood, serum and a nasopharyngeal or oropharyngeal swab collected by mobile phlebotomists. Additional blood draws and questionnaires over an approximately 2-month period could optionally be provided by prospective study participants. Before DNA extraction, prospective study blood samples were shipped either frozen or at room temperature.

Comment on this clone: Its specific antigen is unknown. No much larger clone exists at a distance of one base, and base qualities are not known.

TCRbeta CDR3 regions were amplified from genomic DNA using the immunoSEQ Assay, a bias-controlled multiplex PCR. Concerning the study's data processing: Within the assay, amplification of reference gene primers was used to estimate how many nucleated cells each sample contained. To quantify the absolute abundance of each unique TCRbeta CDR3 rearrangement, sequence reads were collapsed and filtered. For each sample, productive Simpson clonality was calculated as the square root of Simpson's diversity index across productive rearrangements. TCRdb took this table from immuneACCESS and kept in-frame rearrangements with V and J called. Such tables lack part of the clones; where checked against another copy, unresolved V genes explain under half of the gap, and the rest is unexplained. V and J calls and clone size come straight from that table; D and trimming were deduced from the DNA. Recorded for this sample are 250,000 or so clones; roughly 89% of them occurred a single time. The leading ten clones occupy just under 9% of the sample.

This TCR derives from a man in his forties or fifties who had recovered from COVID-19. The source material was PBMCs or T cells enriched from blood (not recorded which). The chain joins TRBV19 to TRBJ2-1, with no D gene named confidently. The nucleotides are TGTGCCAGTAGTATTGTCACCTACAATGAGCAGTTCTTC. This encodes CASSIVTYNEQFF.